Below are 9 T cell receptor beta chains sequenced from a single sample in a study of beta chain features in type 1 diabetes. Expressed TCRB transcripts were sequenced because the isolated RNA had all been reverse transcribed beforehand. TCRdb's table, derived via immunoSEQ multiplex PCR, lists solely in-frame clones and lacks some. The profile shows about 360,000 clones, 10% to 15% of them singletons. The specimen was naive CD4+ T cells from blood. The receptors shown here come from a man between 18 and 35 years old in good health.

This clone was counted between two and nine times. This chain uses TRBV7-2 with TRBJ2-7, with 9 bases fitting TRBD1. V gave up 5 bases and J gave up 3 bases; unmatched junction bases: 8. The CDR3 is 15 amino acids. Germline V gene sequence: CDR1 SGHTA, CDR2 FQGNSA. The CDR3 bases are TGTGCCAGCAGCCCTAGGGTGGGACAGGGCTACGAGCAGTACTTC. Residues: CASSPRVGQGYEQYF.

The sample holds a few counts of this clone. Germline is not matched at one junction end, which may reflect a read error. The chain joins TRBV7-7 to TRBJ2-5; D is unclear. Germline lookup yields CDR1 SSHAT and CDR2 FNYEAQ (reference sequence). CDR3 length: 13 residues. The CDR3 coding sequence is TGTGCTAGCAGCTTCAGAAACCAAGAGACCCAGTACTTC. Translated: CASSFRNQETQYF. The full variable domain, in which reference TRBV7-7 and TRBJ2-5 provide the parts outside the CDR3, is GAGVSQSPRYKVTKRGQDVTLRCDPISSHATLYWYQQALGQGPEFLTYFNYEAQPDKSGLPSDRFSAERPEGSISTLTIQRTEQRDSAMYRCASSFRNQETQYFGPGTRLLVL.

The chain is built from TRBV11-3 and TRBJ2-3; D perhaps matches TRBD2 (5 bases). CDR1 SGHNT and CDR2 YENEEA come from the germline V gene. Deletions cut 2 bases from V and 3 bases from J, with 9 bases between. The CDR3 length is 14 residues. The CDR3 is CASSLSLATDTQYF. CDR3 sequence (DNA): TGTGCCAGCAGCTTAAGCCTAGCTACAGATACGCAGTATTTT.

The V call is TRBV28, the J call TRBJ2-7; D uncertain. This CDR3 has 12 amino acids. In germline, CDR1 is MDHEN, CDR2 SYDVKM. V lost 3 bases to trimming and J lost 2 bases, with 5 bases between them. The CDR3 nucleotides read TGTGCCAGCAGTTTGGAGCCCTACGAGCAGTACTTC. This encodes CASSLEPYEQYF.

In its sample, this clone was seen a few times. The V gene is TRBV7-3, the J gene TRBJ2-1; 9 bases are shared with TRBD2. The length of the CDR3 is 19 residues. V was pared by 2 bases and J by 5 bases, with 16 bases of the junction left unmatched. Germline loops: CDR1 SGHTA, CDR2 FQGTGA. CDR3 nucleotides: TGTGCCAGCAGCTTACATGGTGGGGTCGCGGGGGGGTTGAACAATGAGCAGTTCTTC. Its translation is CASSLHGGVAGGLNNEQFF.

V and J are TRBV6-4 and TRBJ2-3, with TRBD1 matching over 7 bases. The ends lost 8 bases at V and 12 bases at J; junction bases unmatched: 8. The CDR3 totals 11 residues. CDR1 MRHNA and CDR2 SNTAGT come from the germline V gene. CDR3: CASGAGDRQYF. In DNA form, the CDR3 reads TGTGCCAGCGGGGCCGGGGACAGACAGTATTTT.

This clone was recorded once. The V call is TRBV19, the J call TRBJ2-1, with a weak D call TRBD1 (6 bases). Between the trimmed V and J ends, which lost 3 bases and 8 bases, there was a span of 32 bases. The CDR3 has 20 residues. CDR1 and CDR2 (germline): LNHDA, SQIVND (reference sequence). The CDR3 DNA sequence: TGTGCCAGTAGTATTGGGCGGCCGCCAAGCAGCAGGCAGGGGTTCGATGAGCAGTTCTTC. Protein sequence: CASSIGRPPSSRQGFDEQFF.

V and J are TRBV19 and TRBJ1-5, with TRBD1 matching 7 bases. Germline V gene lookup returns CDR1 LNHDA and CDR2 SQIVND (reference sequence). J gave up 6 bases and V 1 base, and 3 bases lay outside the gene matches. This CDR3 has 14 residues. The CDR3 DNA follows: TGTGCCAGTAGTATAGGACAGGGAGGTCAGCCCCAGCATTTT. This encodes CASSIGQGGQPQHF.

This chain connects TRBV7-2 to TRBJ2-1; TRBD1 matches at 9 bases. The germline CDR1 and CDR2 sequences are SGHTA and FQGNSA. The J segment lost 5 bases and the V segment lost 1 base, leaving 6 bases of the junction unmatched. The CDR3 length is 16 residues. The CDR3 coding sequence is TGTGCCAGCAGCTTAGTAGGGACAGGGCGGGACAATGAGCAGTTCTTC. Protein product: CASSLVGTGRDNEQFF.